A single sample gave rise to the 9 T cell receptor beta chains below, sequenced in a study of blood T cell repertoires in COVID-19. Sequencing was performed with immunoSEQ multiplex PCR; in TCRdb, only in-frame clones are kept and a portion is missing. The data show 200,000 to 300,000 clones, about 90% seen once. The sample was peripheral blood. These receptors came from a man in his sixties with acute or convalescent COVID-19.

Only a few counts were recorded for this clone. The chain recombines TRBV6-2 or TRBV6-3 with TRBJ2-1; 10 bases match TRBD2. J gave up 4 bases and V 2 bases, and 8 bases lay outside the gene matches. CDR3 length equals 17 residues. The germline CDR1 and CDR2 sequences are MNHEY and SVGEGT. DNA for the CDR3: TGTGCCAGCAGTTACAGCCCCACTAGCGGGATTTACAATGAGCAGTTCTTC. This encodes CASSYSPTSGIYNEQFF.

The chain has TRBV2 and TRBJ1-2; no firm D call. The CDR3 contains 14 residues. Trimming removed 0 bases from V and 8 bases from J, with 13 bases in between. Per germline, CDR1 SNHLY and CDR2 FYNNEI. In DNA form, the CDR3 reads TGTGCCAGCAGTGAAGCCAGGAGGGCGTCGGGCTACACCTTC. Translation: CASSEARRASGYTF.

The gene calls are TRBV3-1 (or the pseudogene TRBV3-2) and TRBJ1-5; D not resolved. Trimming shortened V by 1 base and J by 6 bases, and 7 bases separated the two germline ends. Germline V gene data show CDR1 as LGHDT and CDR2 as YNNKEL (reference sequence). The CDR3 contains 13 residues. DNA for the CDR3: TGTGCCAGCAGCCAAGGGAGTACTCAGCCCCAGCATTTT. Protein sequence: CASSQGSTQPQHF.

This clone was counted between two and nine times. V gene TRBV28 combines with J gene TRBJ1-6; D is perhaps TRBD1 (6 bases). Trimming shortened V by 11 bases and J by 2 bases, and 13 bases separated the two germline ends. CDR3 length equals 14 residues. Germline V lookup: CDR1 MDHEN, CDR2 SYDVKM. CDR3 region: CAGQGSTYNSPLHF. The CDR3 DNA reads as TGTGCCGGGCAGGGGAGTACCTATAATTCACCCCTCCACTTT.

V usage is TRBV4-3 and J usage is TRBJ2-3; 12 bases are a match to TRBD2. Germline CDR1 and CDR2: LGHNA and YSLEER. This CDR3 is 16 amino acids long. V lost 4 bases to trimming and J lost 4 bases; unmatched junction nucleotides: 6. In DNA, the CDR3 is TGCGCCAGCAGCCTCCGGACTAGCGGGACGGCAGATACGCAGTATTTT. Translating gives CASSLRTSGTADTQYF.

In its sample, this clone was seen once. The rearrangement uses TRBV29-1 and TRBJ2-1, with D possibly TRBD1 on 5 matching bases. CDR3 size: 13 residues. The V end lost 6 bases, the J end lost 3 bases, and 12 bases lay between the germline ends. Germline V gene data show CDR1 as SQVTM and CDR2 as ANQGSEA. The DNA for the CDR3 is TGCAGCGTGGAAACAGGCGGCTACAATGAGCAGTTCTTC. Translation: CSVETGGYNEQFF.

The chain has TRBV30 and TRBJ2-7; D is possibly TRBD1 (6 bases). This CDR3 is 13 amino acids long. Germline values: CDR1 GTSNPN, CDR2 SVGIG (reference sequence). Trimming pared 7 bases from V and 9 bases from J, leaving 22 bases between. Written as DNA, the CDR3 is TGTGCCTTAGCCTCGGGACAATTTACGTGGCAGTACTTC. It translates to CALASGQFTWQYF.

The chain carries TRBV11-2 and TRBJ2-7, with a weak D call TRBD2 (6 bases). Germline CDR1 and CDR2: SGHAT and FQNNGV. The CDR3 is made up of 15 amino acids. Between the trimmed V and J ends, which lost 1 base and 2 bases, there was a span of 12 bases. The CDR3 nucleotides are TGTGCCAGCAGCTTAGTCCGGGAGCCCCCCTACGAGCAGTACTTC. Translated, it gives CASSLVREPPYEQYF.

This chain uses TRBV18 with TRBJ1-1; no clear D gene. Germline V lookup: CDR1 KGHSH, CDR2 LQKENI. The CDR3 extends over 13 amino acids. Trimming pared 3 bases from V and 2 bases from J, leaving 7 bases between. The CDR3 nucleotides read TGTGCCAGCTCACCGAGGTTAAACACTGAAGCTTTCTTT. Amino acid sequence: CASSPRLNTEAFF.